Below are 24 T cell receptor beta chains sequenced from a single sample in a study of cytomegalovirus exposure and HLA in healthy donors (dated by TCRdb to 2017 to 2019). The library was generated by the immunoSEQ multiplex PCR assay. A mixture of 60 forward primers for TCR Vbeta segments and 13 reverse primers for TCR Jbeta segments was used in the multiplex PCR. TCRdb stores this immuneACCESS table with in-frame sequences only. Part of the clones is absent; in the studies checked, under half of the shortfall reflects unresolved V genes, and no reason is known for the rest. Here the sample has approximately 90,000 clones; roughly 79% occur a single time. The ten biggest clones cover roughly 4.5% of the sample. Specimen: PBMCs. The receptors derive from a woman aged 40 to 49 in good health and CMV-seronegative.

The chain combines TRBV4-1 with TRBJ1-2; 7 bases fit TRBD1. Per the germline V gene, CDR1 is MGHRA and CDR2 is YSYEKL. The junction had 17 bases not matched to a gene; V was cut back by 10 bases and J by 3 bases. This CDR3 comprises 16 residues. The CDR3 loop reads CATRSPGKGADYGYTF. In nucleotides, the CDR3 is TGCGCCACCCGAAGCCCCGGGAAGGGGGCTGACTATGGCTACACCTTC.

This clone was picked up one time. The genes are TRBV4-1 and TRBJ2-5; possible D gene TRBD2, 6 bases. Per germline, CDR1 MGHRA and CDR2 YSYEKL. The germline V and J ends were trimmed by 1 base and 7 bases, with 28 bases remaining between them. The CDR3 sequence is 19 residues long. The CDR3 spells CASSQVGGRTMEASWTQYF. The CDR3 coding sequence is TGCGCCAGCAGCCAAGTCGGGGGAAGGACGATGGAAGCATCATGGACCCAGTACTTC.

The gene calls are TRBV6-1 and TRBJ2-7; D is unclear. Trimming shortened V by 0 bases and J by 6 bases, and 9 bases separated the two germline ends. The CDR3 totals 13 residues. The germline V gene has CDR1 MNHNS and CDR2 SASEGT. The CDR3 loop is CASSEAGPTEQYF. The CDR3 coding sequence is TGTGCCAGCAGTGAAGCGGGCCCCACCGAGCAGTACTTC.

This sequence joins TRBV5-1 and TRBJ1-2, with TRBD1 as a possible D gene (5 bases). V was pared by 0 bases and J by 2 bases, with 14 bases between. The germline gives CDR1 SGHRS, CDR2 YFSETQ. This CDR3 has 16 amino acids. This CDR3 reads CASSLGVGGTNYGYTF. The CDR3 DNA is TGCGCCAGCAGCTTGGGGGTCGGCGGGACCAACTATGGCTACACCTTC.

This clone was found once. V gene TRBV19 combines with J gene TRBJ2-5; 12 positions match TRBD2. The CDR3 spans 14 residues. Germline CDR1 is LNHDA and CDR2 is SQIVND (reference sequence). Unmatched junction bases numbered 3, after V lost 6 bases and J lost 4 bases. The chain's CDR3 is CASRPSGGAETQYF. CDR3 in DNA: TGTGCCAGTAGACCTAGCGGGGGGGCAGAGACCCAGTACTTC.

This clone was counted between two and nine times. The chain links TRBV5-1 to TRBJ2-1, with D possibly TRBD1 on 6 matching bases. The V and J ends lost 4 bases and 4 bases respectively, with 9 bases between them. Germline V gives CDR1 SGHRS, CDR2 YFSETQ. CDR3 length: 13 amino acids. CDR3 coding DNA: TGCGCCAGCAGCCGGGACACATACAATGAGCAGTTCTTC. Protein sequence: CASSRDTYNEQFF. Full variable domain (rest looked up from reference TRBV5-1 and TRBJ2-1): KAGVTQTPRYLIKTRGQQVTLSCSPISGHRSVSWYQQTPGQGLQFLFEYFSETQRNKGNFPGRFSGRQFSNSRSEMNVSTLELGDSALYLCASSRDTYNEQFFGPGTRLTVL.

The V gene is TRBV19, the J gene TRBJ1-1; D might be TRBD1 (5 bases). The ends were cut back, 7 bases at V and 2 bases at J, with 11 bases in the middle. Germline V gene lookup returns CDR1 LNHDA and CDR2 SQIVND (reference sequence). The CDR3 covers 13 residues. DNA of the CDR3: TGTGCCAGTACAAGACAGCTTAACACTGAAGCTTTCTTT. This sequence encodes CASTRQLNTEAFF.

This clone was seen once. This chain uses TRBV6-6 with TRBJ2-1; the D gene is possibly TRBD2 (6 bases). The CDR3 is made up of 15 amino acids. Trimming took off 0 bases at V and 5 bases at J, with 11 bases between the two ends. The germline gives CDR1 MNHNY, CDR2 SVGAGI (reference sequence). Written as DNA, the CDR3 is TGTGCCAGCAGTTACTCGGGTCGGGGGAACAATGAGCAGTTCTTC. Its protein product is CASSYSGRGNNEQFF.

This clone is a singleton in its sample. The rearrangement links TRBV4-1 to TRBJ2-3; TRBD2 agrees at 9 bases. Trimming at V came to 2 bases and at J to 4 bases, leaving 10 bases not matched to a gene. Germline-derived CDR1 and CDR2 are MGHRA and YSYEKL. CDR3 length: 17 amino acids. CDR3 sequence reads: CASSQLIAGAGADTQYF. The CDR3 bases are TGCGCCAGCAGCCAACTCATAGCGGGGGCCGGCGCAGATACGCAGTATTTT.

This chain joins TRBV6-1 and TRBJ1-2; D is unresolved. Trimming stripped 5 bases from V and 7 bases from J, with 17 bases between. CDR3 length equals 14 residues. Germline V lookup: CDR1 MNHNS, CDR2 SASEGT. CDR3 sequence: CASSPDPNLVGYTF. The CDR3 DNA reads as TGTGCCAGCAGTCCCGACCCTAACCTAGTTGGCTACACCTTC.

CDR3: CATSRDYPGIKGYTF. The CDR3 nucleotides are TGTGCCACCAGCAGAGATTATCCCGGGATCAAGGGCTACACCTTC. The V call is TRBV15, the J call TRBJ1-2; no definite D call. V was trimmed by 0 bases and J by 8 bases, leaving 16 bases between them. CDR3 length equals 15 residues. CDR1 and CDR2 (germline): LNHNV, YYDKDF (reference sequence). The full variable domain, its missing parts supplied by reference TRBV15 and TRBJ1-2, is DAMVIQNPRYQVTQFGKPVTLSCSQTLNHNVMYWYQQKSSQAPKLLFHYYDKDFNNEADTPDNFQSRRPNTSFCFLDIRSPGLGDTAMYLCATSRDYPGIKGYTFGSGTRLTVV.

This clone was seen a handful of times. The J gene is TRBJ1-1, the V gene TRBV25-1; 8 positions agree with TRBD1. The CDR3 runs to 15 residues. The junction had 4 bases not matched to a gene; V was cut back by 1 base and J by 3 bases. Germline V gene sequence: CDR1 MGHDK, CDR2 SYGVNS. CDR3: CASSESLTGDTEAFF. Here the CDR3 DNA reads TGTGCCAGCAGTGAATCCCTGACAGGGGACACTGAAGCTTTCTTT.

This clone showed up just a few times. V gene TRBV7-9 combines with J gene TRBJ1-3; D unresolved. The germline V gene has CDR1 SEHNR and CDR2 FQNEAQ (reference sequence). The CDR3 length is 14 residues. V was cut by 3 bases and J by 2 bases, with 8 bases left in between. The CDR3 region has the DNA TGTGCCAGCAGCTTCGCGGATGCTGGAAACACCATATATTTT. Its translation is CASSFADAGNTIYF.

The rearrangement joins TRBV6-5 to TRBJ1-2; D ambiguous. CDR1 is MNHEY, CDR2 SVGAGI, per germline. V lost 0 bases to trimming and J lost 6 bases, with 14 bases between them. The CDR3 runs 15 residues. This CDR3 reads CASSYSEGRIHGYTF. CDR3 coding DNA: TGTGCCAGCAGTTACTCCGAGGGTAGGATCCATGGCTACACCTTC.

The chain joins TRBV5-1 to TRBJ1-1; 8 bases align to TRBD1. Trimming took 0 bases from V and 4 from J; bases not matched to a gene: 8. CDR3 length equals 16 residues. CDR1 and CDR2 (germline): SGHRS, YFSETQ. CDR3 nucleotides: TGCGCCAGCAGCTTGGGGACAGGGATGAAGGGCACTGAAGCTTTCTTT. It encodes CASSLGTGMKGTEAFF.

In DNA, the CDR3 is TGTGCCAGCAGCGTAGCTAGCGGGGGGGCAAGTGAGCAGTTCTTC. Amino acid sequence: CASSVASGGASEQFF. V usage is TRBV9 and J usage is TRBJ2-1, with 12 positions matching TRBD2. This CDR3 region has 15 residues. V lost 0 bases, J lost 9 bases, and 4 bases stayed unmatched. Germline V gene lookup returns CDR1 SGDLS and CDR2 YYNGEE.

The chain is built from TRBV21-1 and TRBJ1-2; TRBD1, as called in the table, went unchecked against the DNA. TRBV21-1 represents a pseudogene. The CDR3 loop spans 15 amino acids. The DNA for the CDR3 is TGTGCCAGCTGGGGACAGACTAATTCCTTCTATGGCTACACCTTC. Its translation: CASWGQTNSFYGYTF.

The genes are TRBV2 and TRBJ2-1; weak D call: TRBD2 (5 bases). Germline-derived CDR1 and CDR2 are SNHLY and FYNNEI. V lost 4 bases to trimming and J lost 0 bases, with 10 bases between them. CDR3 length: 15 amino acids. In DNA, the CDR3 is TGTGCCAGCAGTGCGGGGTCAACCTCCTACAATGAGCAGTTCTTC. It translates to CASSAGSTSYNEQFF.

The genes are TRBV6-1 and TRBJ2-1; TRBD2 matches 9 bases. Germline V lookup: CDR1 MNHNS, CDR2 SASEGT. This CDR3 region has 14 residues. The junction had 0 bases not matched to a gene; V was cut back by 6 bases and J by 0 bases. CDR3 sequence (DNA): TGTGCCAGCAGGCGGGGGGGCTCCTACAATGAGCAGTTCTTC. Protein: CASRRGGSYNEQFF.

The count of this clone is one. The chain employs TRBV7-9 and TRBJ2-2; TRBD1 aligns across 7 bases. There are 16 residues in the CDR3. The J segment lost 2 bases and the V segment lost 8 bases, leaving 11 bases of the junction unmatched. Germline V gene lookup returns CDR1 SEHNR and CDR2 FQNEAQ (reference sequence). The DNA for the CDR3 is TGTGCCAGCGAGGATACGGGACAGATTAACACCGGGGAGCTGTTTTTT. Translated: CASEDTGQINTGELFF.

V gene TRBV18 combines with J gene TRBJ2-7, with 7 bases lining up with TRBD1. V gave up 3 bases and J gave up 4 bases; unmatched junction bases: 3. CDR1 and CDR2 (germline): KGHSH, LQKENI. CDR3 length equals 13 residues. CDR3 DNA sequence: TGTGCCAGCTCACCCGGGACAGATTACGAGCAGTACTTC. Amino acids: CASSPGTDYEQYF.

The rearrangement links TRBV7-2 to TRBJ1-2; TRBD1 agrees at 7 bases. V dropped 5 bases and J dropped 5; count of bases not matched to a gene: 8. The CDR3 loop spans 14 amino acids. The V gene's germline CDR1 is SGHTA and CDR2 FQGNSA. The CDR3 loop reads CASSLGGQMYGYTF. The CDR3 region has the DNA TGTGCCAGCAGCCTAGGGGGACAGATGTATGGCTACACCTTC. The full variable domain, its missing parts supplied by reference TRBV7-2 and TRBJ1-2, is GAGVSQSPSNKVTEKGKDVELRCDPISGHTALYWYRQSLGQGLEFLIYFQGNSAPDKSGLPSDRFSAERTGGSVSTLTIQRTQQEDSAVYLCASSLGGQMYGYTFGSGTRLTVV.

This rearrangement joins TRBV27 to TRBJ2-7; possibly TRBD2 for D (5 bases). The CDR3 contains 13 residues. Germline V gene lookup returns CDR1 MNHEY and CDR2 SMNVEV (reference sequence). V was pared by 5 bases and J by 12 bases, with 20 bases between. CDR3 coding DNA: TGTGCCAGCAGTACTCTTGCCTCCCGGGGTCTGTACTTC. Protein sequence: CASSTLASRGLYF.

There are a few counts of this clone. V and J are TRBV9 and TRBJ1-1; D not resolved. CDR1 and CDR2 from the germline V gene are SGDLS and YYNGEE. V lost 1 base and J 4 bases, leaving 20 bases between the germline ends. The CDR3 covers 17 residues. The CDR3 DNA is TGTGCCAGCAGCGTATCGGGGAGGAGAGCAACTTCCACTGAAGCTTTCTTT. Its translation is CASSVSGRRATSTEAFF.